This section outlines one T cell receptor beta chain sequence together with its context. The antigen is not known. Noted treatment: roughly ten-day PBMC culture with coronavirus spike peptide pools or control peptides (ViraFEST assay). First, ViraFEST expanded antigen-specific T cells with peptide pools, and next it sequenced the TCRs. Negative selection recovered the CD4+ T cells once they had spent around 10 days in culture. The Oncomine TCR Beta short-read assay was applied to DNA of cultured CD4+ T cells. Someone extracted genomic DNA from cultured CD4+ T cells. TCRdb reprocessed the PCR reads with MiXCR, giving one entry per CDR3 protein. Of 10,000 to 13,000 distinct CDR3 sequences in the sample, 25% to 40% were seen once. Germline V CDR1 and CDR2: SGHVS, FNYEAQ. This CDR3 contains 16 residues. V dropped 6 bases and J dropped 2; count of bases not matched to a gene: 8. The sample belongs to a study of vaccination and CD4 T cells after COVID-19.

This clonotype originated in a human donor who had recovered from COVID-19. The rearrangement uses TRBV7-6 and TRBJ2-1, with 9 bases matching TRBD2. Sequenced: CD4+ T cells from blood, cultured in vitro. CDR3 nucleotide sequence: TGTGCCAGCAGTAACGCCGGACTAGCGCCCTACAATGAGCAGTTCTTC. Translation: CASSNAGLAPYNEQFF.